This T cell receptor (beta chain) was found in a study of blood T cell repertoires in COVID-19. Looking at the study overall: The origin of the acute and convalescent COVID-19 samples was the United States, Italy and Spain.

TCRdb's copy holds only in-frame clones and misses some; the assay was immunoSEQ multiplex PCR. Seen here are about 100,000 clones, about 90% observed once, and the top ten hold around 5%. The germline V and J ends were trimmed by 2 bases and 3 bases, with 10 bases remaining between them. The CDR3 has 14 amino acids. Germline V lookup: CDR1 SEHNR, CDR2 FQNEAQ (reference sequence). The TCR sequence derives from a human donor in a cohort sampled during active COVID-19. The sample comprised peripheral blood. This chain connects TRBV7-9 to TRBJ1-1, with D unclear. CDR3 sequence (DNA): TGTGCCAGCAGCTTAAGAGACGAGGACACTGAAGCTTTCTTT. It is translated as CASSLRDEDTEAFF. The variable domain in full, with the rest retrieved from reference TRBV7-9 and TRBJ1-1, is DTGVSQNPRHKITKRGQNVTFRCDPISEHNRLYWYRQTLGQGPEFLTYFQNEAQLEKSRLLSDRFSAERPKGSFSTLEIQRTEQGDSAMYLCASSLRDEDTEAFFGQGTRLTVV.